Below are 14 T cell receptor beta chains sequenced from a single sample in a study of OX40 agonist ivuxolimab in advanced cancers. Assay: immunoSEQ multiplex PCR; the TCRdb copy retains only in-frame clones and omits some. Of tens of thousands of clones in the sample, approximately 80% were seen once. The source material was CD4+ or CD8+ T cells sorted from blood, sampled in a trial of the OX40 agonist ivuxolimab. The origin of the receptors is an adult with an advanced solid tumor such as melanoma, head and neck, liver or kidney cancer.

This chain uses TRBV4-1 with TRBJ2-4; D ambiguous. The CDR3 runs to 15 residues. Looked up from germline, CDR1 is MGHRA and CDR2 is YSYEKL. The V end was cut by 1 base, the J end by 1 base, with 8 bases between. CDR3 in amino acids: CASSQAYQAKNIQYF. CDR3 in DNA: TGCGCCAGCAGCCAAGCTTACCAGGCCAAAAACATTCAGTACTTC.

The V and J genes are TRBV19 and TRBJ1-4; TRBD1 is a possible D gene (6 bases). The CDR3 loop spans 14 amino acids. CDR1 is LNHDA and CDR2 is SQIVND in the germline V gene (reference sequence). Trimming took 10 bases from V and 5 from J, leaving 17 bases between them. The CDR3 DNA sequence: TGTGCCACCCTCGACAGGTCCGGAAATGAAAAACTGTTTTTT. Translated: CATLDRSGNEKLFF.

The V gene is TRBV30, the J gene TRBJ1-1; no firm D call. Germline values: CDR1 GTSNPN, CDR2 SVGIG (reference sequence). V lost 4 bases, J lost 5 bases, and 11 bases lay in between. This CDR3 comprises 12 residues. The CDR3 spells CAWKISLTEAFF. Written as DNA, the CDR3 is TGTGCCTGGAAGATAAGCTTAACTGAAGCTTTCTTT.

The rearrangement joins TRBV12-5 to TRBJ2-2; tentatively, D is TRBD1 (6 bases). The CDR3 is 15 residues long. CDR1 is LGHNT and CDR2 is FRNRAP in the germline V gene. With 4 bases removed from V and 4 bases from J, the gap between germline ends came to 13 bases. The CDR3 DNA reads TGTGCTAGTGGTTCCAACACAGGGTCCACCGGGGAGCTGTTTTTT. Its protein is CASGSNTGSTGELFF.

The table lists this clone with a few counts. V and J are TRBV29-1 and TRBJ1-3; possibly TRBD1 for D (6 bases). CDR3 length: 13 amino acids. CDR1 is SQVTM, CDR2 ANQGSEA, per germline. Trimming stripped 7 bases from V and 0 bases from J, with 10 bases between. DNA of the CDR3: TGCAGCGCTCAGGGGTTCTCTGGAAACACCATATATTTT. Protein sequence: CSAQGFSGNTIYF. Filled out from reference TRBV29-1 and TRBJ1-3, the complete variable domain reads SAVISQKPSRDICQRGTSLTIQCQVDSQVTMMFWYRQQPGQSLTLIATANQGSEATYESGFVIDKFPISRPNLTFSTLTVSNMSPEDSSIYLCSAQGFSGNTIYFGEGSWLTVV.

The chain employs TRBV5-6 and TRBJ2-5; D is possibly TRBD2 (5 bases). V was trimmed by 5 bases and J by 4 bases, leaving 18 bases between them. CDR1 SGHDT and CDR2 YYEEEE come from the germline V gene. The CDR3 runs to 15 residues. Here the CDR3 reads CASSPRGQSGETQYF. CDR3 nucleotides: TGTGCCAGCAGTCCTCGGGGTCAATCGGGAGAGACCCAGTACTTC.

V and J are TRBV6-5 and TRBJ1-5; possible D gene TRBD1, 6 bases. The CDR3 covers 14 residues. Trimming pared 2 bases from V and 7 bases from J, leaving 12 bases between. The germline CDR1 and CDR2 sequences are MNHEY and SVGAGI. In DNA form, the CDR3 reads TGTGCCAGCAGTTACCAGGGGAGTATGCAGCCCCAGCATTTT. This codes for CASSYQGSMQPQHF.

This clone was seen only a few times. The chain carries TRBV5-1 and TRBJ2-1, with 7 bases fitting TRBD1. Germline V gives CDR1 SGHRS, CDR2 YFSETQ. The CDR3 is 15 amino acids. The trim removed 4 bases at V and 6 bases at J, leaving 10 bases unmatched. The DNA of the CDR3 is TGCGCCAGCAGCGTTAGGGGGCTGGATGGCAATGAGCAGTTCTTC. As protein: CASSVRGLDGNEQFF.

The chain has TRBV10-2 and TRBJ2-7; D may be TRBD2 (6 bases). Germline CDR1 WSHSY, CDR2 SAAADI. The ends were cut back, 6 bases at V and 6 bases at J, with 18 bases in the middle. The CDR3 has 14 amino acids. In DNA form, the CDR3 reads TGCGCCAGCAGGGACGGGGGATCAAGTGGCGAGCAGTACTTC. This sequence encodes CASRDGGSSGEQYF.

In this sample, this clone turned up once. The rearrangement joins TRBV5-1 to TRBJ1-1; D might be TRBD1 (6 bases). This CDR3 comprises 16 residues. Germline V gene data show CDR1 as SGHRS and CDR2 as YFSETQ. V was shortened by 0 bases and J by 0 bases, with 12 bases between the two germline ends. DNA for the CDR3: TGCGCCAGCAGCTTGGTTGGGGGCCCCTTGAACACTGAAGCTTTCTTT. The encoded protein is CASSLVGGPLNTEAFF. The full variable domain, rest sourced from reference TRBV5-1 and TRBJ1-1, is KAGVTQTPRYLIKTRGQQVTLSCSPISGHRSVSWYQQTPGQGLQFLFEYFSETQRNKGNFPGRFSGRQFSNSRSEMNVSTLELGDSALYLCASSLVGGPLNTEAFFGQGTRLTVV.

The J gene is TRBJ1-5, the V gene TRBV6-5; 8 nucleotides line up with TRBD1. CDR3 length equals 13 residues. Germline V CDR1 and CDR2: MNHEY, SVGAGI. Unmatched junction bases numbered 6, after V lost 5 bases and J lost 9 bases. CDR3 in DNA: TGTGCCAGCAGTGAGGACAGGGTAGGGCCCCAGCATTTT. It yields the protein CASSEDRVGPQHF.

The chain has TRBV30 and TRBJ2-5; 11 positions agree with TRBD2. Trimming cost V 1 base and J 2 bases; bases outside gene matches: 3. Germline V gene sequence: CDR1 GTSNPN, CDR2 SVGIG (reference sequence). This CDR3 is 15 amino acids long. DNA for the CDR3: TGTGCCTGGAGTGAACTAGCGGGAGCACAAGAGACCCAGTACTTC. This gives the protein CAWSELAGAQETQYF.

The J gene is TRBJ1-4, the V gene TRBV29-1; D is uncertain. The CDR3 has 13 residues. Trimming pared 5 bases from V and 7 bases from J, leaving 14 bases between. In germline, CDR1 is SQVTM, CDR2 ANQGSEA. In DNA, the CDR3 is TGCAGCGTTCTTGAGGGCGATAGTGAAAAACTGTTTTTT. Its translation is CSVLEGDSEKLFF.

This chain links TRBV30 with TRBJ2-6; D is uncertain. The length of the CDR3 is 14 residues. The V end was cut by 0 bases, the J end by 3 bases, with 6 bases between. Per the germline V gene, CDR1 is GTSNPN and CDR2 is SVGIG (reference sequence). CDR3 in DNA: TGTGCCTGGAGTGTCGGCTTTGGGGCCAACGTCCTGACTTTC. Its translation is CAWSVGFGANVLTF.